The 8 T cell receptor beta chains below were found in one sample sequenced in a study of PD-1 blockade in classical Hodgkin lymphoma. Every patient experienced relapse after autologous stem cell transplantation, and brentuximab vedotin exposure varied. Clones were read by immunoSEQ multiplex PCR, and TCRdb kept only the in-frame ones, dropping some. The data contain approximately 79,000 clones, 92% of them singletons. The sample was peripheral blood mononuclear cells (PBMCs), taken before the second cycle of nivolumab. The source is a human donor with classical Hodgkin lymphoma.

This sequence joins TRBV5-1 and TRBJ1-2; TRBD1 is a possible D gene (6 bases). The V end was cut by 0 bases, the J end by 0 bases, with 15 bases between. The CDR3 totals 17 residues. CDR1 and CDR2 from the germline V gene are SGHRS and YFSETQ. CDR3: CASSLEGGTLANYGYTF. CDR3 bases: TGCGCCAGCAGCTTGGAGGGGGGGACCTTAGCTAACTATGGCTACACCTTC.

The gene calls are TRBV5-1 and TRBJ1-1; D is ambiguous. Germline V gives CDR1 SGHRS, CDR2 YFSETQ. Deletions cut 2 bases from V and 1 base from J, with 6 bases between. The CDR3 length is 13 residues. The CDR3 spells CASSFLENTEAFF. CDR3 DNA sequence: TGCGCCAGCAGCTTCTTAGAGAACACTGAAGCTTTCTTT.

This chain links TRBV19 with TRBJ1-5; D remains unclear. Germline CDR1 is LNHDA and CDR2 is SQIVND (reference sequence). The germline V and J ends were trimmed by 1 base and 0 bases, with 13 bases remaining between them. This CDR3 region has 17 residues. DNA for the CDR3: TGTGCCAGTAGTATAGGAGCAGGCTTCCCTAGCAATCAGCCCCAGCATTTT. This codes for CASSIGAGFPSNQPQHF. Based on the CDR3 plus reference TRBV19 and TRBJ1-5, the full variable domain is DGGITQSPKYLFRKEGQNVTLSCEQNLNHDAMYWYRQDPGQGLRLIYYSQIVNDFQKGDIAEGYSVSREKKESFPLTVTSAQKNPTAFYLCASSIGAGFPSNQPQHFGDGTRLSIL.

This clone was counted between two and nine times. The chain combines TRBV4-1 with TRBJ1-1; D unresolved. Looked up from germline, CDR1 is MGHRA and CDR2 is YSYEKL. V was pared by 2 bases and J by 5 bases, with 9 bases between. The CDR3 runs to 13 residues. Here the CDR3 reads CASSQFELTEAFF. CDR3 sequence (DNA): TGCGCCAGCAGCCAATTCGAATTGACTGAAGCTTTCTTT.

V gene TRBV29-1 combines with J gene TRBJ2-1; D might be TRBD1 (6 bases). The CDR3 runs to 11 residues. Trimming took off 4 bases at V and 10 bases at J, with 11 bases between the two ends. In germline, CDR1 is SQVTM, CDR2 ANQGSEA. CDR3 in amino acids: CSVAGAGEQFF. The CDR3 region has the DNA TGCAGCGTTGCAGGGGCAGGAGAGCAGTTCTTC.

The V call is TRBV10-2, the J call TRBJ2-1, with 13 positions matching TRBD2. Germline values: CDR1 WSHSY, CDR2 SAAADI. Germline trimming cut 4 bases from V and 3 bases from J; bases unmatched to any gene: 3. The CDR3 length is 16 residues. CDR3 DNA sequence: TGCGCCAGCAGTGCCCGACTAGCGGGAGGCTACAATGAGCAGTTCTTC. As protein: CASSARLAGGYNEQFF.

In its sample, this clone was seen once. The rearrangement links TRBV7-2 to TRBJ2-7; TRBD2 matches at 7 bases. V was clipped by 5 bases and J by 4 bases; unmatched bases: 11. The CDR3 covers 15 residues. Germline CDR1 SGHTA, CDR2 FQGNSA. In DNA, the CDR3 is TGTGCCAGCAGCCCACAGGCGGGAGCACCATACGAGCAGTACTTC. It specifies CASSPQAGAPYEQYF.

This clone was picked up one time. V gene TRBV6-1 combines with J gene TRBJ2-7, with D unclear. V was clipped by 6 bases and J by 3 bases, with 12 bases between them. From germline, CDR1 is MNHNS and CDR2 SASEGT. The CDR3 covers 13 residues. The CDR3 region has the DNA TGTGCCAGCAGCCCCAGTCGGAGCTACGAGCAGTACTTC. Protein: CASSPSRSYEQYF.